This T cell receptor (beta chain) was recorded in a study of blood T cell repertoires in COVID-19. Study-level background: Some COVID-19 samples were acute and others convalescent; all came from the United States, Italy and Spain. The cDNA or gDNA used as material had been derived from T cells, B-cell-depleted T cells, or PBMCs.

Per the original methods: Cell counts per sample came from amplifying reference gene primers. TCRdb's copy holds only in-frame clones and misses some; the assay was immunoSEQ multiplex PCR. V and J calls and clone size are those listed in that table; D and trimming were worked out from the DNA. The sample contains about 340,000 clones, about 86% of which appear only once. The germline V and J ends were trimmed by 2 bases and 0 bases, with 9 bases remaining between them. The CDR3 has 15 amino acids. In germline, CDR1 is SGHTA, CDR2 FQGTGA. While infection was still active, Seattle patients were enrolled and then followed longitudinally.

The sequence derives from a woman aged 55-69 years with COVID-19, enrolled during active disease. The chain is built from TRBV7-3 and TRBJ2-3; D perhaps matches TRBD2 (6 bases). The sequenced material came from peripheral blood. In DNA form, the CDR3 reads TGTGCCAGCAGCTTAGGCGGGGCGAGCACAGATACGCAGTATTTT. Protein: CASSLGGASTDTQYF.